This is a list of T cell receptor beta chains from one sample in a study of blood T cell repertoires in COVID-19. Profiling relied on immunoSEQ multiplex PCR, and the TCRdb table lists in-frame clones only, not all of them. The sample has 190,000 or so clones; 90% are singletons. The specimen sequenced was peripheral blood. The receptors stem from a middle-aged man with acute or convalescent COVID-19. The CDR3 runs from the conserved cysteine through the conserved F or W. Fields, in order: J gene, V gene, clone size, D gene, CDR3 DNA, CDR3 protein. The D gene is left open where the match is weak. Clone size is given for some rows only: seen once, a few or many times, or a class if the clone is expanded.

TRBJ2-3	TRBV5-1	-	TRBD1	TGCGCCAGCAGCCCGGGACAGGGAGGCACAGATACGCAGTATTTT	CASSPGQGGTDTQYF
TRBJ1-2	TRBV5-1	-	TRBD1	TGCGCCAGCAGCTTGTTGGGCCAGGGGGATGGCTACACCTTC	CASSLLGQGDGYTF
TRBJ1-1	TRBV5-6	-	-	TGTGCCAGCAGCTTGGCCCAGAAACTGAACACTGAAGCTTTCTTT	CASSLAQKLNTEAFF
TRBJ1-5	TRBV7-9	-	-	TGTGCCAGCAGCCCAGGGGTCCGAGATAGCAATCAGCCCCAGCATTTT	CASSPGVRDSNQPQHF
TRBJ2-2	TRBV5-1	-	-	TGCGCCAGCAGCTTGGCGGGGGAGAACACCGGGGAGCTGTTTTTT	CASSLAGENTGELFF
TRBJ1-2	TRBV4-1	-	TRBD1	TGCGCCAGCAGCCAAGATGGGTGGGGGGACAGATACTATGGCTACACCTTC	CASSQDGWGDRYYGYTF
TRBJ2-5	TRBV2	-	-	TGTGCCAGCAGTGATAGGACAGGACAACTCCCAGGGAGGGAGACCCAGTACTTC	CASSDRTGQLPGRETQYF
TRBJ1-3	TRBV6-6	-	-	TGTGCCAGCACTTGGGCGGGGACTCGTGGAAACACCATATATTTT	CASTWAGTRGNTIYF
TRBJ2-2	TRBV7-9	few	-	TGTGCCAGCAGCTTAGGATTGCTAGCGACGGTGTGGGCCGGGGAGCTGTTTTTT	CASSLGLLATVWAGELFF
TRBJ2-7	TRBV6-6	-	-	TGTGCCAGCAGTCCCGGAGCGGGCCCCTACGAGCAGTACTTC	CASSPGAGPYEQYF
TRBJ1-1	TRBV7-2	-	TRBD1	TGTGCCAGCAGCTTAGGGGGACAGAGCACTGAAGCTTTCTTT	CASSLGGQSTEAFF
TRBJ2-2	TRBV6-5	-	TRBD1	TGTGCCAGCAGTTACTCGTTGACAGGGGCAGCCGGGGAGCTGTTTTTT	CASSYSLTGAAGELFF
TRBJ2-3	TRBV4-1	-	TRBD1	TGCGCCAGCAGCCATAAAAGGACAGGGGACATAGATACGCAGTATTTT	CASSHKRTGDIDTQYF
TRBJ2-7	TRBV27	-	TRBD2	TGTGCCAGCAGTGTCTCTAGCGGTGCAGGCTACGAGCAGTACTTC	CASSVSSGAGYEQYF
TRBJ2-2	TRBV4-3	few	TRBD1	TGCGCCAGCAGCCGGGCGGGACAGGGAAGGGCCGGGGAGCTGTTTTTT	CASSRAGQGRAGELFF
TRBJ1-4	TRBV28	-	-	TGTGCCAGCGCTTACGGGAGACGGCCTAATGAAAAACTGTTTTTT	CASAYGRRPNEKLFF
TRBJ1-2	TRBV28	-	-	TGTGCCAGCAGTCTAGGGGGGGCAGACTATGGCTACACCTTC	CASSLGGADYGYTF
TRBJ1-5	TRBV2	few	-	TGTGCCAGCAGTGATCTGGTAGGGGCCAATCAGCCCCAGCATTTT	CASSDLVGANQPQHF
TRBJ2-1	TRBV5-1	once	-	TGCGCCAGCAGCCCCCCGAAAGCGGCCAATGAGCAGTTCTTC	CASSPPKAANEQFF
TRBJ2-1	TRBV4-2	-	TRBD1	TGTGCCAGCAGCCAAGATGTGGGACAGAAAATGGCGGGGCAGTTCTTC	CASSQDVGQKMAGQFF
TRBJ1-2	TRBV12-2	-	-	TGTGCAAGTCGCTTTCAGGGTAGTGAGGAGTATGGCTACACCTTC	CASRFQGSEEYGYTF
TRBJ2-4	TRBV14	-	-	TGTGCCAGCAGCCAAGATCTCCCTAGCACCGGCATTCAGTACTTC	CASSQDLPSTGIQYF
TRBJ2-1	TRBV24-1	-	TRBD1	TGTGCCACCAGTGATCAACAGGGGGTCCCCAATGAGCAGTTCTTC	CATSDQQGVPNEQFF
TRBJ2-3	TRBV3-1/TRBV3-2	-	TRBD2	TGTGCCAGCAGCCAGGGGGGGAGGCCGAGCACAGATACGCAGTATTTT	CASSQGGRPSTDTQYF